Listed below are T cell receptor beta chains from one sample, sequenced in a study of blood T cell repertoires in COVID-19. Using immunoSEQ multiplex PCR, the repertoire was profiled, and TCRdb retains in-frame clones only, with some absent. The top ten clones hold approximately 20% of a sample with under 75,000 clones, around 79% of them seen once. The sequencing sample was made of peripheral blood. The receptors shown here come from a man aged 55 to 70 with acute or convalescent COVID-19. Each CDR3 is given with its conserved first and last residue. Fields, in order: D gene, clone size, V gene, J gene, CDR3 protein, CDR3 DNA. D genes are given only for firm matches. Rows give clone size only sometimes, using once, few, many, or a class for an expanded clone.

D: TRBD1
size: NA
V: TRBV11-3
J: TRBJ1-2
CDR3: CASSWTGGNGYTF
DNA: TGTGCCAGCAGTTGGACAGGGGGAAATGGCTACACCTTC

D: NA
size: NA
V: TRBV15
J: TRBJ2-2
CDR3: CATSSSREVYRELFF
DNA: TGTGCCACCAGCAGTTCTAGGGAGGTTTACCGGGAGCTGTTTTTT

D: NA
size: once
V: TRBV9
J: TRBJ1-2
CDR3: CASSVGDSNYGYTF
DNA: TGTGCCAGCAGCGTCGGTGACTCGAACTATGGCTACACCTTC

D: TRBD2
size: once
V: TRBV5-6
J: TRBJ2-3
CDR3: CASRATSGGRFSTDTQYF
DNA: TGTGCCAGCAGAGCGACTAGCGGGGGGCGGTTTAGCACAGATACGCAGTATTTT

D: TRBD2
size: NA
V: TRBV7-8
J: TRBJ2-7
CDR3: CASSLGGRASEQYF
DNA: TGTGCCAGCAGCTTAGGCGGGAGGGCCTCTGAGCAGTACTTC

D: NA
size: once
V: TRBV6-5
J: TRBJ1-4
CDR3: CASRAGDGLDEKLFF
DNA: TGTGCCAGCAGGGCGGGAGACGGCCTTGATGAAAAACTGTTTTTT

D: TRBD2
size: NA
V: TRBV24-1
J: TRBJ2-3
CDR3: CATTGGELSTDTQYF
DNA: TGTGCCACAACGGGGGGTGAACTTAGCACAGATACGCAGTATTTT

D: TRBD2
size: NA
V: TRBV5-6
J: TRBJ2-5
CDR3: CASSPPKGTSGSRQETQYF
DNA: TGTGCCAGCAGCCCCCCCAAAGGGACTAGCGGGAGTAGGCAAGAGACCCAGTACTTC

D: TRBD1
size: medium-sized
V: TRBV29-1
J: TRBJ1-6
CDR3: CSVAQGGEDSPLHF
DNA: TGCAGCGTTGCGCAGGGGGGAGAGGATTCACCCCTCCACTTT

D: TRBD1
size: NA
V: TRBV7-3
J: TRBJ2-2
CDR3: CASSPGGVNTGELFF
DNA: TGTGCCAGCAGTCCAGGGGGCGTTAACACCGGGGAGCTGTTTTTT

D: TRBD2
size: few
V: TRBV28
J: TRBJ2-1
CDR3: CASGIIGTSGYNEQFF
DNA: TGTGCCAGCGGTATTATCGGGACTAGCGGATACAATGAGCAGTTCTTC

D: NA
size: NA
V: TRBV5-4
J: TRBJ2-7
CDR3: CASSLGGAGAGSYEQYF
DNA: TGTGCCAGCAGCTTGGGGGGCGCGGGGGCGGGGAGCTACGAGCAGTACTTC

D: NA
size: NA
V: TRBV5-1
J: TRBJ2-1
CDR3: CASSLGVNNEQFF
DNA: TGCGCCAGCAGCTTAGGAGTAAACAATGAGCAGTTCTTC

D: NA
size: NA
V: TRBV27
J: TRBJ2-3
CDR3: CASSLSVRGRGTQYF
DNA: TGTGCCAGCAGTTTATCCGTAAGGGGGAGGGGTACGCAGTATTTT

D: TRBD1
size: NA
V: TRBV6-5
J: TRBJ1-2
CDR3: CASIGQGLGYTF
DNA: TGTGCCAGCATCGGACAGGGCCTTGGCTACACCTTC

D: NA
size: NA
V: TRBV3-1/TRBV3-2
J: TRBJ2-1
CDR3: CASSQDLISGREQFF
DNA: TGTGCCAGCAGCCAAGATTTAATTTCGGGTCGTGAGCAGTTCTTC

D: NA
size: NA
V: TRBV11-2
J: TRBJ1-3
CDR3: CASSLVGDGGNTIYF
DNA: TGTGCCAGCAGCTTAGTAGGGGATGGGGGAAACACCATATATTTT

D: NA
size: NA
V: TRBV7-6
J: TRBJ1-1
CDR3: CASSLGGKNTEAFF
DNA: TGTGCCAGCAGCTTAGGAGGGAAGAACACTGAAGCTTTCTTT

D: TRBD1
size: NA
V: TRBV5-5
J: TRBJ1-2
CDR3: CASSFDRGRLGGYTF
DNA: TGTGCCAGCAGCTTTGACAGGGGGCGGTTGGGTGGCTACACCTTC

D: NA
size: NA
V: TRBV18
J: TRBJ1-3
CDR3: CASSRDSPPSGNTIYF
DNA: TGTGCCAGCTCACGCGACAGTCCACCCTCTGGAAACACCATATATTTT

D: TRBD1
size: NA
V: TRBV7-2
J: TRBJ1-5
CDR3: CASSLRQGNQPQHF
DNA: TGTGCCAGCAGCTTACGACAGGGAAATCAGCCCCAGCATTTT

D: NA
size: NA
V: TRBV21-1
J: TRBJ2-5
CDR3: CASPTDVDIGSCETQYF
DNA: TGTGCCAGCCCCACCGACGTAGACATCGGGAGTTGTGAGACCCAGTACTTC

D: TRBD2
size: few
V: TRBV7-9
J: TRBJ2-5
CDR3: CASSPGGAEKETQYF
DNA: TGTGCCAGCAGCCCCGGGGGGGCGGAAAAAGAGACCCAGTACTTC

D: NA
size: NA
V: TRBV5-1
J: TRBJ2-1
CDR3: CASSFTRSYDNQFF
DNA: TGCGCCAGCAGCTTCACTCGGTCCTACGACAATCAGTTCTTC

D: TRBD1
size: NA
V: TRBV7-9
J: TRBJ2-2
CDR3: CASSHTPGQGLTGELFF
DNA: TGTGCCAGCAGCCATACCCCGGGACAGGGCCTCACCGGGGAGCTGTTTTTT

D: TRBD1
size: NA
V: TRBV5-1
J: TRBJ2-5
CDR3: CASSLLQGEETQYF
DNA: TGCGCCAGCAGCTTATTACAGGGGGAAGAGACCCAGTACTTC

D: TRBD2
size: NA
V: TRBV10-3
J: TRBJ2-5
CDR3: CAISESGVSGEETQYF
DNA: TGTGCCATCAGTGAGTCTGGCGTTAGCGGGGAAGAGACCCAGTACTTC

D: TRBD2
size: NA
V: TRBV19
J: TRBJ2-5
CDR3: CASSRSAGGEETQYF
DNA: TGTGCCAGTAGTAGGTCAGCGGGGGGCGAAGAGACCCAGTACTTC

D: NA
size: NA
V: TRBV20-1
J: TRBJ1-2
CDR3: CSASFGQGSGYTF
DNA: TGCAGTGCTAGTTTCGGCCAGGGGTCTGGCTACACCTTC

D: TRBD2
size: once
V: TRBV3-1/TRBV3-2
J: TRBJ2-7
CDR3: CASSRPGVSAGGREQYF
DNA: TGTGCCAGCAGCCGCCCCGGGGTTTCAGCGGGAGGGCGCGAGCAGTACTTC

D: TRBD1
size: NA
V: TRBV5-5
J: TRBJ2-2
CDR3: CASSPDRFSGTGELFF
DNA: TGTGCCAGCAGCCCGGACAGGTTTTCTGGGACCGGGGAGCTGTTTTTT

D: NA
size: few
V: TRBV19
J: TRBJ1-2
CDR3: CASSMRENYGYTF
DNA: TGTGCCAGTAGTATGCGAGAAAACTATGGCTACACCTTC

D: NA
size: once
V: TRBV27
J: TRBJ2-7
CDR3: CASSFGAGGLAVSEQYF
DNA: NA

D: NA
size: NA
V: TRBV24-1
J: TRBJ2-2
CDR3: CATSDPRQRTPGLFF
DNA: TGTGCCACCAGTGATCCGAGACAGAGGACCCCGGGGCTGTTTTTT

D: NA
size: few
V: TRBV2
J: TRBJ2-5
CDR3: CASSEETRVGTQYF
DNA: TGTGCCAGCAGTGAAGAGACTAGAGTGGGGACCCAGTACTTC

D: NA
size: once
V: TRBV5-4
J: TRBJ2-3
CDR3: CASSRQASTDTQYF
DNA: TGTGCCAGCAGCAGACAGGCTAGCACAGATACGCAGTATTTT

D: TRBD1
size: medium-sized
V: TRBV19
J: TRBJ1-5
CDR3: CASSMSVGQGNQPQHF
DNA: TGTGCCAGTAGTATGAGTGTGGGACAGGGTAATCAGCCCCAGCATTTT